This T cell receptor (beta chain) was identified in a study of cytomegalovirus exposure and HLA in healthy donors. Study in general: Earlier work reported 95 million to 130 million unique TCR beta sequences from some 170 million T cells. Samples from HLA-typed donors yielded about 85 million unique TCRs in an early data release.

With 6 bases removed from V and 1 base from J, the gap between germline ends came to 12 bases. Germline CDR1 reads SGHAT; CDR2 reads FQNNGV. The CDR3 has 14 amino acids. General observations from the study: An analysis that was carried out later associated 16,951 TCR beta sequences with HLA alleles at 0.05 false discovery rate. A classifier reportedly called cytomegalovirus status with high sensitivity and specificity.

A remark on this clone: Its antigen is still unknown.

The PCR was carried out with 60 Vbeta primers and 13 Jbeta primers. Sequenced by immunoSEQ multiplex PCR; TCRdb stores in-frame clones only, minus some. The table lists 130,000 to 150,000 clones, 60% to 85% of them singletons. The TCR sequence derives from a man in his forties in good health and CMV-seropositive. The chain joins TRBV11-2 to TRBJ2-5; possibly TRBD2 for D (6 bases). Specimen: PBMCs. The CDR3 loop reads CASRRRALQETQYF. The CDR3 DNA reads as TGTGCCAGCAGAAGGAGGGCCCTCCAAGAGACCCAGTACTTC.